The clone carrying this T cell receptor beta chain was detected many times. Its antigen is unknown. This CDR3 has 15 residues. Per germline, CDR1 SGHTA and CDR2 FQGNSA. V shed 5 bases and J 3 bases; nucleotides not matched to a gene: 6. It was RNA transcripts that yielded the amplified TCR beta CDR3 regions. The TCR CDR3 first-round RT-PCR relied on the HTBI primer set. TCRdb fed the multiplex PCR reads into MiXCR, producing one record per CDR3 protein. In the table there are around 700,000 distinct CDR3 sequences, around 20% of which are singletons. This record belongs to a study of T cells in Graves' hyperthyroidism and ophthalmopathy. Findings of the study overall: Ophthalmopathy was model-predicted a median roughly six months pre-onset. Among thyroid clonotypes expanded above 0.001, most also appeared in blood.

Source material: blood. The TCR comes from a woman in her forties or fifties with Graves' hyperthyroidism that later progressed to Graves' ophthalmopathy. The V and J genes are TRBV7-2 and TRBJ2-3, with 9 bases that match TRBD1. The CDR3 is CASSAYRGLTDTQYF. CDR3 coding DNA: TGTGCCAGCAGCGCCTACAGGGGGCTGACAGATACGCAGTATTTT. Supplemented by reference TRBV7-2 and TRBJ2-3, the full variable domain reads GAGVSQSPSNKVTEKGKDVELRCDPISGHTALYWYRQSLGQGLEFLIYFQGNSAPDKSGLPSDRFSAERTGGSVSTLTIQRTQQEDSAVYLCASSAYRGLTDTQYFGPGTRLTVL.